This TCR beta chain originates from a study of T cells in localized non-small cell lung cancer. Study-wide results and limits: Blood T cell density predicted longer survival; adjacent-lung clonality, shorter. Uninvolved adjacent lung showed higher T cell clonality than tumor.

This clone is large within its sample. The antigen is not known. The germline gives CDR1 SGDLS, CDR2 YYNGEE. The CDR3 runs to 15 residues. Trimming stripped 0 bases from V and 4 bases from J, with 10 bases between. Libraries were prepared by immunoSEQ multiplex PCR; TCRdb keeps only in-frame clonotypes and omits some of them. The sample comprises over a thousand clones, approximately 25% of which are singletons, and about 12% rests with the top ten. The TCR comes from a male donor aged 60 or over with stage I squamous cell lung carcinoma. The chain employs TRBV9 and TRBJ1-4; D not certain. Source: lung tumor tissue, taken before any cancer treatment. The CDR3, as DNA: TGTGCCAGCAGCGTAGGTGGGTCTGGTAATGAAAAACTGTTTTTT. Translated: CASSVGGSGNEKLFF.